The clone carrying this TCR beta chain was observed a handful of times. Its cognate antigen is unknown. The sample is drawn from a study of beta chain features in type 1 diabetes. Expressed TCRB transcripts were sequenced, since all the RNA that had been isolated was reverse transcribed. This table comes from immunoSEQ multiplex PCR, and its TCRdb copy is limited to in-frame clones, with some not included. This repertoire shows about 170,000 clones, roughly 7.1% found once; its top ten account for roughly 1%. Findings and caveats of the study: There were fewer insertions and more deletions at the VDJ junctions of type 1 diabetes patients. TCRB CDR3s from Type 1 diabetes patients were moderately but significantly shorter in all four CD4+ subsets. PCR might show a preference for shorter templates, equally across patients and controls.

The specimen was central memory CD4+ T cells from blood. This clonotype originated in a woman in her thirties or forties with type 1 diabetes.

CDR3 sequence reads: CASSLGTANQPQHF. CDR3 in DNA: TGCGCCAGCAGCTTGGGAACAGCAAATCAGCCCCAGCATTTT. V gene TRBV5-1 combines with J gene TRBJ1-5, with D unclear. Germline V gene sequence: CDR1 SGHRS, CDR2 YFSETQ. The CDR3 loop spans 14 amino acids. Trimming removed 0 bases from V and 4 bases from J, with 8 bases in between.